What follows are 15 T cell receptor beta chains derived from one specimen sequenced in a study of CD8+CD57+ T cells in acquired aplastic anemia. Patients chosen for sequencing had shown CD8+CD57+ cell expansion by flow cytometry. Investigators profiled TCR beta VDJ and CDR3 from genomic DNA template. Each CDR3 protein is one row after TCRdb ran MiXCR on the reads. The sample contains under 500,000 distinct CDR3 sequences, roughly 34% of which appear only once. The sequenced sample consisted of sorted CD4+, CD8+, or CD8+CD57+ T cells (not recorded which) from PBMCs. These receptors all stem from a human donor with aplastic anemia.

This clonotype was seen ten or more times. The CDR3 is CASTLGSYTEAFF. The CDR3 region has the DNA TGTGCCAGCACTCTAGGCAGCTACACTGAAGCTTTCTTT. The chain joins TRBV2 to TRBJ1-1; D gene unclear. CDR1 SNHLY and CDR2 FYNNEI come from the germline V gene. Between the trimmed V and J ends, which lost 7 bases and 3 bases, there was a span of 12 bases. The CDR3 contains 13 residues.

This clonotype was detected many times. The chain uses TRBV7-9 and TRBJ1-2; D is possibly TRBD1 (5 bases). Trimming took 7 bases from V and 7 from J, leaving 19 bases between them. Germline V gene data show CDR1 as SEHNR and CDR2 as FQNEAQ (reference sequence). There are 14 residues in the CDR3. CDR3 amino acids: CASTFDGWGGGYTF. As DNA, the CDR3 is TGTGCCAGCACCTTTGACGGATGGGGGGGTGGCTACACCTTC.

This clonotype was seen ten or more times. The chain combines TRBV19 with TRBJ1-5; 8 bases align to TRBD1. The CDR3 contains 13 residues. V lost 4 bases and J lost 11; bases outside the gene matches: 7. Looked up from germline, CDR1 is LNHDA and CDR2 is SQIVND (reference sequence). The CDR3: CASSTLPGQAQHF. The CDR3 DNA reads TGTGCCAGTAGTACGTTACCGGGACAGGCCCAGCATTTT. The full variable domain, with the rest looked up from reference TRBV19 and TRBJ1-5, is DGGITQSPKYLFRKEGQNVTLSCEQNLNHDAMYWYRQDPGQGLRLIYYSQIVNDFQKGDIAEGYSVSREKKESFPLTVTSAQKNPTAFYLCASSTLPGQAQHFGDGTRLSIL.

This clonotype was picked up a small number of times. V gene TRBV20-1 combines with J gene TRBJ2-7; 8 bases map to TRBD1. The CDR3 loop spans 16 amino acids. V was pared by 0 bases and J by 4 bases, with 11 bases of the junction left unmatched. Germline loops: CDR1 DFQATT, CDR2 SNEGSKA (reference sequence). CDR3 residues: CSARDRTGSFRYEQYF. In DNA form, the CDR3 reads TGCAGTGCTAGAGATCGGACAGGGAGTTTTCGATACGAGCAGTACTTC.

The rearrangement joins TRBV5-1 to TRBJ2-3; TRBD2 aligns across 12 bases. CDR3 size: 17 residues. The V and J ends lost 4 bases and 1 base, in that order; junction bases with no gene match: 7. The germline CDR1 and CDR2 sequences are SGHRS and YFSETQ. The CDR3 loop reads CASSTGLAGTRTDTQYF. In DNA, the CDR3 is TGCGCCAGCAGCACCGGACTAGCGGGGACTCGCACAGATACGCAGTATTTT.

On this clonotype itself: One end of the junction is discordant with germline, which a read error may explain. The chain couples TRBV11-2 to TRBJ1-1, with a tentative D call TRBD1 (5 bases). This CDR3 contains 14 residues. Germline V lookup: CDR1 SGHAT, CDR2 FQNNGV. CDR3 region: CASSLTDGFTVAFF. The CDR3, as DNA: TGTGCCAGCAGCTTGACAGACGGATTCACTGTAGCTTTCTTT.

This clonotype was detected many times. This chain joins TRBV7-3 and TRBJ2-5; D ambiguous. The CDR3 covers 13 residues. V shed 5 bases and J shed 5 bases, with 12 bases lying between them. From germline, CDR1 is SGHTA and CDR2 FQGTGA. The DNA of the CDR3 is TGTGCCAGCAGCACGACCTACGTGGAGACCCAGTACTTC. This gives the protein CASSTTYVETQYF.

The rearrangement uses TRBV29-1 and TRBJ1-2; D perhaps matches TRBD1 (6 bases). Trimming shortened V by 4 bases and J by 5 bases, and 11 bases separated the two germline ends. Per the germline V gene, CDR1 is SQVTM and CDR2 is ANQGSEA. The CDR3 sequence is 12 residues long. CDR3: CSVVGGRYGYTF. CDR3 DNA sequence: TGCAGCGTTGTAGGGGGGCGATATGGCTACACCTTC.

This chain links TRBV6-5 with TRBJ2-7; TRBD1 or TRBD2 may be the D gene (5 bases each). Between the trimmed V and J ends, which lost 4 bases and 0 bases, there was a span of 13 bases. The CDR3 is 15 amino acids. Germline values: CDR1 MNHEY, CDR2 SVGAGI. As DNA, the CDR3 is TGTGCCAGCAGTTCCCCGGGACGGATCTCCTACGAGCAGTACTTC. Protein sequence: CASSSPGRISYEQYF.

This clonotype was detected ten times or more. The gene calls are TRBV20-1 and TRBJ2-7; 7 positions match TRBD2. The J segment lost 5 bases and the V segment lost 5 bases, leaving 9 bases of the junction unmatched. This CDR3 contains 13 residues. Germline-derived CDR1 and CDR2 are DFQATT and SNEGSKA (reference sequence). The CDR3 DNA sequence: TGCAGTGCTGGAAATCTAGCGGTCCACGAGCAGTACTTC. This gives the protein CSAGNLAVHEQYF.

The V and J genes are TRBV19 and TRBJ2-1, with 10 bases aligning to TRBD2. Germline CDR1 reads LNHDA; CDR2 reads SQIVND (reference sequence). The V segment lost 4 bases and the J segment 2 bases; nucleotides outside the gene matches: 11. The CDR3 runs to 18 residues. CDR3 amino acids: CASSTLIGLAVTYNEQFF. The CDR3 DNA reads TGTGCCAGTAGTACGCTGATCGGACTAGCGGTTACCTACAATGAGCAGTTCTTC. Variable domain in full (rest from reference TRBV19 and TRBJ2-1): DGGITQSPKYLFRKEGQNVTLSCEQNLNHDAMYWYRQDPGQGLRLIYYSQIVNDFQKGDIAEGYSVSREKKESFPLTVTSAQKNPTAFYLCASSTLIGLAVTYNEQFFGPGTRLTVL.

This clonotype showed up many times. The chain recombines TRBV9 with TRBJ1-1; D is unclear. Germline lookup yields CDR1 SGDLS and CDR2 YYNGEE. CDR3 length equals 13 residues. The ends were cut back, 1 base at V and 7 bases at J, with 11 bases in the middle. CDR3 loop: CASSVRQRGEAFF. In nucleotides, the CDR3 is TGTGCCAGCAGCGTACGACAACGGGGTGAAGCTTTCTTT.

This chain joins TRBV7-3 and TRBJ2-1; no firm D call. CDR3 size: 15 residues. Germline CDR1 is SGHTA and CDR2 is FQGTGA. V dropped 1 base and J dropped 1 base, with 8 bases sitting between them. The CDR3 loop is CASSLNTASYNEQFF. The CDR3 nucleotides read TGTGCCAGCAGCTTAAATACGGCTTCCTACAATGAGCAGTTCTTC.

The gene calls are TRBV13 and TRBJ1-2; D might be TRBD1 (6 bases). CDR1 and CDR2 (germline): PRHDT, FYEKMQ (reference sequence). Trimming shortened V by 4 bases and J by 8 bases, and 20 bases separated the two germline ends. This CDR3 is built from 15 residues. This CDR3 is CASSSRGGRLFGYTF. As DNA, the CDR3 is TGTGCCAGCAGCTCACGGGGGGGGCGCCTCTTCGGCTACACCTTC. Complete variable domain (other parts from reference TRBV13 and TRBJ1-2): AAGVIQSPRHLIKEKRETATLKCYPIPRHDTVYWYQQGPGQDPQFLISFYEKMQSDKGSIPDRFSAQQFSDYHSELNMSSLELGDSALYFCASSSRGGRLFGYTFGSGTRLTVV.

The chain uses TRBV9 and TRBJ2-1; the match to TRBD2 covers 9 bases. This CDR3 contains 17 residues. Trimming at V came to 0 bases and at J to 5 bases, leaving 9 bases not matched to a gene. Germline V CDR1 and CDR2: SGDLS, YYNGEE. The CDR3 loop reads CASSVATGAGGHNEQFF. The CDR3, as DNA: TGTGCCAGCAGCGTAGCTACGGGAGCGGGGGGACACAATGAGCAGTTCTTC.